This T cell receptor (beta chain) was recovered during a study of shared clonotypes between healthy human individuals. Sequencing was performed with immunoSEQ multiplex PCR; in TCRdb, only in-frame clones are kept and a portion is missing. Here the sample spans over a million clones, approximately 72% being singletons. The V gene end was trimmed by 3 bases and the J gene end by 3 bases; junction bases not matched to a gene: 8. The germline V gene has CDR1 SGHTA and CDR2 FQGNSA. The CDR3 has 15 residues. The TCR was taken from a man aged 18 to 30 in good health. Sequenced material: memory CD4+ T cells sorted from blood. As for subset: CD45RA-negative fraction. The rearrangement uses TRBV7-2 and TRBJ2-7, with 7 bases aligning to TRBD1. Here the CDR3 reads CASSFWGQPFYEQYF. The CDR3 coding sequence is TGTGCCAGCAGCTTTTGGGGACAGCCGTTCTACGAGCAGTACTTC.